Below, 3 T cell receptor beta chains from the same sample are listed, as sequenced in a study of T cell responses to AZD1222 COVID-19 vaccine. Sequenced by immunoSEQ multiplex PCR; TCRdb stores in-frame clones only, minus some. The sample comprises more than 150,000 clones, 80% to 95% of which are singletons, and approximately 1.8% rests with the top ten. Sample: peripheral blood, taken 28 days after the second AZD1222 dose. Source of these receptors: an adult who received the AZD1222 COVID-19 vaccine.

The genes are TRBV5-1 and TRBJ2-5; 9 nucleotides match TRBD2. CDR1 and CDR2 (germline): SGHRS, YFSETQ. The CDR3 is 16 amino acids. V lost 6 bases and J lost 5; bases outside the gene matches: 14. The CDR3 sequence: CASTPQGAGGSETQYF. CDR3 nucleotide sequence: TGCGCCAGCACCCCCCAGGGAGCGGGGGGCAGCGAGACCCAGTACTTC.

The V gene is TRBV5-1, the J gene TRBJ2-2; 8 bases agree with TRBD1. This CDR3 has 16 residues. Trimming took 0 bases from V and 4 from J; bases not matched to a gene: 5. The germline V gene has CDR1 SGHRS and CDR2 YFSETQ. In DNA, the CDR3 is TGCGCCAGCAGCTTGGGTCCCAGGGGGCTCACCGGGGAGCTGTTTTTT. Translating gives CASSLGPRGLTGELFF.

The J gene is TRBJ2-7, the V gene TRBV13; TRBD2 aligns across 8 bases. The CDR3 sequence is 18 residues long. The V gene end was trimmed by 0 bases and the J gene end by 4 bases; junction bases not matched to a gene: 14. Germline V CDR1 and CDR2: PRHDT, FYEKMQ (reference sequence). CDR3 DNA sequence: TGTGCCAGCAGCTTAGGGACTAGCGTTCCCGGGGCCCAATACGAGCAGTACTTC. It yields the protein CASSLGTSVPGAQYEQYF.